What follows are 20 T cell receptor beta chains derived from one specimen sequenced in a study of T cell responses to AZD1222 COVID-19 vaccine. The method was immunoSEQ multiplex PCR; TCRdb's version includes in-frame clones alone and lacks a portion of them. This sample has nearly 200,000 clones; under 95% occur once, and the top ten carry more than 0.8%. The input for sequencing was peripheral blood, taken 28 days after the second AZD1222 dose. The source is an adult who received the AZD1222 COVID-19 vaccine.

The chain couples TRBV2 to TRBJ1-2; D might be TRBD1 (6 bases). V lost 5 bases, J lost 1 base, and 11 bases lay in between. The CDR3 has 14 residues. The V gene's germline CDR1 is SNHLY and CDR2 FYNNEI. CDR3 nucleotides: TGTGCCAGCAGTAAGGGGGGATTTAACTATGGCTACACCTTC. Translation: CASSKGGFNYGYTF.

The genes are TRBV10-3 and TRBJ2-1, with D perhaps being TRBD1 or TRBD2 (5 bases each). The germline gives CDR1 ENHRY, CDR2 SYGVKD. The CDR3 is 13 amino acids. The V end was cut by 6 bases, the J end by 5 bases, with 11 bases between. The CDR3 sequence: CAISGASNNEQFF. CDR3 bases: TGTGCCATCAGCGGGGCCTCAAACAATGAGCAGTTCTTC.

This clone came up a few times. This chain uses TRBV6-5 with TRBJ1-3; no reliable D call. The CDR3 has 15 amino acids. CDR1 and CDR2 (germline): MNHEY, SVGAGI. The germline V and J ends were trimmed by 2 bases and 2 bases, with 10 bases remaining between them. CDR3 sequence reads: CASSYRGGTGNTIYF. CDR3 coding DNA: TGTGCCAGCAGTTACCGGGGAGGGACTGGAAACACCATATATTTT.

V usage is TRBV27 and J usage is TRBJ1-6, with 8 bases that match TRBD1. V gave up 4 bases and J gave up 1 base; unmatched junction bases: 6. CDR3 length: 17 amino acids. In germline, CDR1 is MNHEY, CDR2 SMNVEV (reference sequence). In DNA form, the CDR3 reads TGTGCCAGCAGTTCCCGGACAGGGAGGTCCTATAATTCACCCCTCCACTTT. This translates into CASSSRTGRSYNSPLHF.

The chain carries TRBV4-2 and TRBJ2-3; TRBD2 agrees at 8 bases. After removal of 0 bases from V and 8 bases from J, the junction contained 7 bases not matched to a gene. CDR3 size: 15 residues. Germline assignment: CDR1 LGHNA and CDR2 YNFKEQ. The CDR3 loop is CASSQDGRGGGTQYF. CDR3 sequence (DNA): TGTGCCAGCAGCCAAGATGGACGGGGGGGTGGTACGCAGTATTTT.

V and J are TRBV4-2 and TRBJ1-2; D call uncertain. The CDR3 covers 15 residues. V lost 1 base and J 0 bases, leaving 9 bases between the germline ends. Per germline, CDR1 LGHNA and CDR2 YNFKEQ. CDR3 protein: CASSQGTRTNYGYTF. As DNA, the CDR3 is TGTGCCAGCAGCCAAGGGACGAGGACTAACTATGGCTACACCTTC.

The genes are TRBV4-2 and TRBJ2-7; 11 bases are shared with TRBD2. CDR3 length: 15 residues. The junction had 6 bases not matched to a gene; V was cut back by 2 bases and J by 6 bases. Germline CDR1 and CDR2: LGHNA and YNFKEQ. This CDR3 is CASSQLAGGIGEQYF. Written as DNA, the CDR3 is TGTGCCAGCAGCCAACTAGCGGGGGGTATCGGCGAGCAGTACTTC.

V is TRBV12-3 or TRBV12-4 and J is TRBJ1-1; D is uncertain. Trimming left V 7 bases short and J 0 bases short, with 9 bases between. CDR3 size: 13 residues. The CDR3 sequence: CASTLQMNTEAFF. DNA for the CDR3: TGTGCCAGCACGTTACAGATGAACACTGAAGCTTTCTTT.

V is TRBV30 and J is TRBJ1-1; D is ambiguous. V gave up 1 base and J gave up 8 bases, with 11 bases separating them. CDR1 is GTSNPN, CDR2 SVGIG, per germline (reference sequence). CDR3 size: 12 residues. The CDR3 DNA sequence: TGTGCCTGGAGTGACATTAGAGGCGAAGCTTTCTTT. This sequence encodes CAWSDIRGEAFF.

This chain joins TRBV7-2 and TRBJ1-2, with D possibly being TRBD1 (5 bases). From germline, CDR1 is SGHTA and CDR2 FQGNSA. The CDR3 has 13 amino acids. Trimming left V 5 bases short and J 2 bases short, with 9 bases between. The CDR3 reads CASSNDRNYGYTF. In DNA, the CDR3 is TGTGCCAGCAGCAACGACAGAAACTATGGCTACACCTTC. The variable domain in full, completed from reference TRBV7-2 and TRBJ1-2, reads GAGVSQSPSNKVTEKGKDVELRCDPISGHTALYWYRQSLGQGLEFLIYFQGNSAPDKSGLPSDRFSAERTGGSVSTLTIQRTQQEDSAVYLCASSNDRNYGYTFGSGTRLTVV.

This clone was seen more than once but under ten times. The chain carries TRBV7-2 and TRBJ1-5; D possibly corresponds to TRBD1 (6 bases). Germline lookup yields CDR1 SGHTA and CDR2 FQGNSA. V was shortened by 5 bases and J by 6 bases, with 20 bases between the two germline ends. The CDR3 is 16 residues long. The CDR3 spells CASSPRGSSLGQPQHF. The DNA for the CDR3 is TGTGCCAGCAGCCCGAGGGGGTCCAGTTTAGGTCAGCCCCAGCATTTT.

V gene TRBV28 combines with J gene TRBJ1-1; 10 bases line up with TRBD1. This CDR3 spans 16 amino acids. CDR1 MDHEN and CDR2 SYDVKM come from the germline V gene. V lost 2 bases, J lost 11 bases, and 14 bases stayed unmatched. The CDR3 sequence is CASSLESGQGSVRAFF. DNA of the CDR3: TGTGCCAGCAGTTTAGAATCGGGACAGGGGAGCGTGAGGGCTTTCTTT.

This clone was picked up one time. The chain employs TRBV6-6 and TRBJ1-1; D call uncertain. The CDR3 length is 15 residues. The V end was cut by 7 bases, the J end by 4 bases, with 19 bases between. CDR1 is MNHNY and CDR2 is SVGAGI in the germline V gene (reference sequence). The CDR3 protein is CASTKLGPPGTEAFF. The DNA of the CDR3 is TGTGCCAGCACTAAACTCGGACCCCCGGGCACTGAAGCTTTCTTT.

V and J are TRBV29-1 and TRBJ2-4, with 8 nucleotides matching TRBD1. There are 12 residues in the CDR3. CDR1 is SQVTM, CDR2 ANQGSEA, per germline. V was pared by 5 bases and J by 4 bases, with 1 base of the junction left unmatched. The CDR3 is CSVRTGKNIQYF. The DNA for the CDR3 is TGCAGCGTTAGGACAGGGAAAAACATTCAGTACTTC.

A single count supports this clone. The chain employs TRBV5-8 and TRBJ1-3; D remains unclear. V gave up 1 base and J gave up 6 bases, with 2 bases separating them. Germline CDR1 is SGHTS and CDR2 is YDEGEE. This CDR3 contains 11 residues. The CDR3 sequence is CASSLTNTIYF. DNA of the CDR3: TGTGCCAGCAGCTTGACAAACACCATATATTTT.

This clone was recorded a few times. V and J are TRBV27 and TRBJ1-2; 7 bases align to TRBD1. Germline V gives CDR1 MNHEY, CDR2 SMNVEV (reference sequence). J gave up 5 bases and V 6 bases, and 6 bases lay outside the gene matches. CDR3 length: 13 amino acids. The chain's CDR3 is CASRPGQLYGYTF. The DNA of the CDR3 is TGTGCCAGCAGGCCGGGACAGCTTTATGGCTACACCTTC.

The J gene is TRBJ1-5, the V gene TRBV18, with TRBD1 matching over 7 bases. Germline lookup yields CDR1 KGHSH and CDR2 LQKENI. The CDR3 extends over 15 amino acids. V lost 3 bases, J lost 0 bases, and 2 bases stayed unmatched. The CDR3 reads CASSPRGDSNQPQHF. CDR3 nucleotide sequence: TGTGCCAGCTCACCCAGGGGGGATAGCAATCAGCCCCAGCATTTT.

The chain is built from TRBV5-1 and TRBJ2-7; 7 nucleotides align to TRBD1. Germline loops: CDR1 SGHRS, CDR2 YFSETQ. Trimming cost V 3 bases and J 2 bases; bases outside gene matches: 8. CDR3 size: 15 residues. CDR3 bases: TGCGCCAGCAGCTCCCTTACAGGGGCGGCCTACGAGCAGTACTTC. It codes for CASSSLTGAAYEQYF.

The chain combines TRBV21-1 with TRBJ1-4. TRBV21-1 is a documented pseudogene. CDR3 size: 18 residues. CDR3 coding DNA: TGTGCCAGCAGCAAAAGACGGTGGCCCTACGGTGGTAATGAAAAACTGTTTTTT. Translation: CASSKRRWPYGGNEKLFF.

Points on this clone: The sample contains more than one DNA sequence encoding this CDR3. The chain uses TRBV18 and TRBJ1-1; D may be TRBD1 (5 bases). V lost 3 bases and J lost 1, with 6 bases in between. The CDR3 is made up of 13 amino acids. Looked up from germline, CDR1 is KGHSH and CDR2 is LQKENI. CDR3 sequence: CASSPGRNTEAFF. The CDR3 DNA sequence: TGTGCCAGCTCACCGGGACGGAACACTGAAGCTTTCTTT.